This note documents a single TCR beta chain sequence. No antigen is known for it. TCRdb fed the RT-PCR reads into MiXCR, producing one record per CDR3 protein. Seen here are roughly 700,000 distinct CDR3 sequences, approximately 15% observed once, and the top ten hold around 6.5%. This CDR3 contains 13 residues. CDR1 SGHRS and CDR2 YFSETQ come from the germline V gene. With 4 bases clipped from V and 13 bases from J, the junction kept 9 bases outside the gene matches. This sample stems from a study of response to subunit inactivated influenza vaccine. Findings and caveats of the study: The authors put forward the suggestion that each seasonal influenza vaccination may bring in only a limited number of new T cells.

The chain uses TRBV5-1 and TRBJ1-4; 8 bases fit TRBD1. The source material was PBMCs from blood, sampled 14 to 15 days before vaccination. This clonotype was obtained from a man aged 50 or older who received an inactivated influenza vaccine. CDR3 bases: TGCGCCAGCAGCCCACAGGACAGGGCAGCACTGTTTTTT. Amino acids: CASSPQDRAALFF.